This T cell receptor beta chain was obtained from a study of a mutant IDH1 vaccine in newly diagnosed glioma. Indicated time point: week 35, safety follow-up. Vaccine doses each comprised 300 ug of mutant IDH1 20-mer peptide, with topical imiquimod. The repertoire was sequenced with immunoSEQ multiplex PCR; TCRdb's copy has only in-frame clones and lacks some. Altogether tens of thousands of clones are present, roughly 80% being singletons, with the ten largest covering less than 4.5%. Germline CDR1 and CDR2: MNHNY and SVGAGI (reference sequence). With 2 bases removed from V and 4 bases from J, the gap between germline ends came to 14 bases. The CDR3 runs to 15 residues. For this clone: The antigen is unknown.

This chain connects TRBV6-6 to TRBJ1-1; D might be TRBD1 (5 bases). This clonotype was obtained from a man aged 30-40 years with glioma. The source was PBMCs, collected from a glioma patient whose treatment included an IDH1 peptide vaccine. CDR3 loop: CASSYTQGGSTEAFF. The CDR3 bases are TGTGCCAGCAGTTACACGCAGGGCGGGAGCACTGAAGCTTTCTTT.